Below, 27 T cell receptor beta chains from the same sample are listed, as sequenced in a study of blood T cells in healthy people across ages. With a J-beta primer mix and a sample-barcoded 5' primer, a second PCR ran 7 to 11 cycles. TCRdb re-called the 5' RACE reads with MiXCR, one entry per CDR3 protein. Of about 1.4 million distinct CDR3 sequences in the sample, 45% to 70% were seen once. The material sequenced was blood. The receptors shown here come from a man aged 18 to 35 in good health.

The gene calls are TRBV7-6 and TRBJ2-7, with 7 bases identical to TRBD1. Germline V gene sequence: CDR1 SGHVS, CDR2 FNYEAQ. V lost 5 bases and J lost 3; bases outside the gene matches: 7. The CDR3 has 14 residues. The CDR3 protein is CASSHRDSYYEQYF. In DNA, the CDR3 is TGTGCCAGCAGCCACCGGGACAGCTACTACGAGCAGTACTTC.

Here the CDR3 reads CASSELDGAGVNEQYF. The DNA for the CDR3 is TGTGCCAGCAGTGAATTAGATGGGGCTGGGGTCAACGAGCAGTACTTC. The chain combines TRBV25-1 with TRBJ2-7; weak D call: TRBD1 (5 bases). Germline-derived CDR1 and CDR2 are MGHDK and SYGVNS. The CDR3 is 16 residues long. The germline V and J ends were trimmed by 1 base and 5 bases, with 18 bases remaining between them.

The chain recombines TRBV30 with TRBJ2-1, with D unclear. The V end was cut by 3 bases, the J end by 6 bases, with 9 bases between. Looked up from germline, CDR1 is GTSNPN and CDR2 is SVGIG (reference sequence). This CDR3 has 12 residues. The CDR3 here is CAWRASSNEQFF. CDR3 nucleotide sequence: TGTGCCTGGAGGGCCTCTAGCAATGAGCAGTTCTTC.

The chain has TRBV6-1 and TRBJ2-4; 8 bases line up with TRBD2. The CDR3 has 18 residues. V lost 0 bases and J lost 1; bases outside the gene matches: 8. Germline CDR1 MNHNS, CDR2 SASEGT. The CDR3 protein is CASSEAPAGALAKNIQYF. The CDR3 DNA is TGTGCCAGCAGTGAAGCGCCAGCGGGAGCACTGGCCAAAAACATTCAGTACTTC.

This clonotype has only one observation. The chain combines TRBV10-3 with TRBJ1-1, with 12 bases identical to TRBD1. J was trimmed by 1 base and V by 7 bases; bases with no gene match: 7. The CDR3 totals 16 residues. Germline V gene data show CDR1 as ENHRY and CDR2 as SYGVKD. The CDR3 protein is CAINSGQGASNTEAFF. CDR3 nucleotides: TGTGCCATCAATTCGGGACAGGGGGCGTCGAACACTGAAGCTTTCTTT.

This clonotype was seen more than once but under ten times. The chain joins TRBV9 to TRBJ1-2; TRBD1 agrees at 8 bases. V was clipped by 3 bases and J by 4 bases; unmatched bases: 11. CDR1 SGDLS and CDR2 YYNGEE come from the germline V gene. This CDR3 is 16 amino acids long. The CDR3 nucleotides are TGTGCCAGCAGCGGGAGACAGGGGCCTGATCTCTATGGCTACACCTTC. Its protein is CASSGRQGPDLYGYTF.

This chain links TRBV7-2 with TRBJ2-7; 7 nucleotides match TRBD2. The CDR3 has 16 residues. J lost 0 bases, V lost 5 bases, and 10 bases had no gene match. CDR1 SGHTA and CDR2 FQGNSA come from the germline V gene. CDR3: CASSVNGGMSSYEQYF. Here the CDR3 DNA reads TGTGCCAGCAGCGTTAACGGGGGGATGAGCTCCTACGAGCAGTACTTC.

V and J are TRBV10-3 and TRBJ2-1; TRBD1 agrees at 9 bases. Judging by the DNA end, TRBJ2-7 fits better; the J call may be wrong. Per the germline V gene, CDR1 is ENHRY and CDR2 is SYGVKD. This CDR3 is 13 amino acids long. CDR3 sequence (DNA): TGTGCCACCTGGACAGGGGACTACAATGAGCAGTACTTC. Its translation is CATWTGDYNEQYF.

V is TRBV4-1 and J is TRBJ2-3, with D possibly TRBD2 on 6 matching bases. Germline values: CDR1 MGHRA, CDR2 YSYEKL. V dropped 5 bases and J dropped 1 base, with 13 bases sitting between them. The CDR3 is 15 amino acids. DNA of the CDR3: TGCGCCAGCAGCTCCCGGGACTTGCGCACAGATACGCAGTATTTT. Its protein product is CASSSRDLRTDTQYF.

This clonotype was observed a handful of times. The V call is TRBV6-6, the J call TRBJ1-4; D is uncertain. V was pared by 6 bases and J by 4 bases, with 9 bases between. From germline, CDR1 is MNHNY and CDR2 SVGAGI (reference sequence). This CDR3 has 13 residues. CDR3 region: CASSPRSNEKLFF. The CDR3 DNA follows: TGTGCCAGCAGCCCCCGGAGTAATGAAAAACTGTTTTTT.

The chain employs TRBV28 and TRBJ2-3, with 7 bases that match TRBD1. The V gene's germline CDR1 is MDHEN and CDR2 SYDVKM. This CDR3 contains 15 residues. Unmatched junction bases numbered 10, after V lost 5 bases and J lost 5 bases. The CDR3 DNA reads as TGTGCCAGCAGTCCTTCGACAGGGCGTAAAGATACGCAGTATTTT. It encodes CASSPSTGRKDTQYF. The full variable domain, in which reference TRBV28 and TRBJ2-3 provide the parts outside the CDR3, is DVKVTQSSRYLVKRTGEKVFLECVQDMDHENMFWYRQDPGLGLRLIYFSYDVKMKEKGDIPEGYSVSREKKERFSLILESASTNQTSMYLCASSPSTGRKDTQYFGPGTRLTVL.

This clonotype was counted between two and nine times. V usage is TRBV4-2 and J usage is TRBJ2-7, with 8 bases that match TRBD1. V shed 4 bases, J shed 2 bases, and the junction held 7 bases outside the gene matches. Germline V gene lookup returns CDR1 LGHNA and CDR2 YNFKEQ. CDR3 length: 15 amino acids. CDR3 DNA: TGTGCCAGCAGCCGACCCGAGACAGGGGCCTACGAGCAGTACTTC. Protein: CASSRPETGAYEQYF.

The chain joins TRBV6-1 to TRBJ1-4; D remains ambiguous. Trimming stripped 4 bases from V and 5 bases from J, with 17 bases between. The CDR3 is 16 residues long. Germline loops: CDR1 MNHNS, CDR2 SASEGT. The CDR3 coding sequence is TGTGCCAGCAGTGGGGTCGGGAGCGGACGGAATGAAAAACTGTTTTTT. Its translation is CASSGVGSGRNEKLFF.

This clonotype showed up just a few times. V is TRBV20-1 and J is TRBJ2-1; 10 bases are shared with TRBD2. Per germline, CDR1 DFQATT and CDR2 SNEGSKA (reference sequence). The CDR3 spans 15 residues. V was pared by 2 bases and J by 6 bases, with 7 bases of the junction left unmatched. The CDR3 protein is CSARILAGLRNEQFF. DNA of the CDR3: TGCAGTGCTAGAATACTAGCGGGACTGCGCAATGAGCAGTTCTTC.

This chain joins TRBV7-6 and TRBJ2-7; D not resolved. CDR3 length equals 16 residues. The germline gives CDR1 SGHVS, CDR2 FNYEAQ. The V gene lost 4 bases and the J gene lost 3 bases, with 19 bases spanning the gap. The chain's CDR3 is CASSSLTRGGIYEQYF. CDR3 bases: TGTGCCAGCAGCTCCTTGACCCGTGGTGGTATCTACGAGCAGTACTTC. The full variable domain, its missing parts supplied by reference TRBV7-6 and TRBJ2-7, is GAGVSQSPRYKVTKRGQDVALRCDPISGHVSLYWYRQALGQGPEFLTYFNYEAQQDKSGLPNDRFSAERPEGSISTLTIQRTEQRDSAMYRCASSSLTRGGIYEQYFGPGTRLTVT.

Regarding this clonotype: A single base separates this from a much larger clone, so it may be a read error. The chain uses TRBV20-1 and TRBJ2-1; tentative D call: TRBD2 (6 bases). CDR1 and CDR2 from the germline V gene are DFQATT and SNEGSKA (reference sequence). CDR3 length: 13 residues. V dropped 4 bases and J dropped 0 bases, with 7 bases sitting between them. The CDR3, as DNA: TGCAGTGCTATCGGGAGCTCCTACAATGAGCAGTTCTTC. Its protein product is CSAIGSSYNEQFF.

The chain couples TRBV9 to TRBJ2-3; D remains ambiguous. There are 13 residues in the CDR3. Germline values: CDR1 SGDLS, CDR2 YYNGEE. The V end lost 2 bases, the J end lost 3 bases, and 7 bases lay between the germline ends. CDR3 nucleotide sequence: TGTGCCAGCAGCGTTGAACAAACAGATACGCAGTATTTT. The encoded protein is CASSVEQTDTQYF.

In its sample, this clonotype was seen a few times. The chain combines TRBV20-1 with TRBJ2-5; no clear D gene. Trimming removed 2 bases at V and 5 bases at J, with 12 bases between. There are 13 residues in the CDR3. Germline loops: CDR1 DFQATT, CDR2 SNEGSKA (reference sequence). The CDR3, as DNA: TGCAGTGCTAGATCCCGAACATGGGAGACCCAGTACTTC. Its translation: CSARSRTWETQYF.

This clonotype was counted between two and nine times. The V gene is TRBV7-8, the J gene TRBJ2-4, with no clear D. Near its end, the DNA agrees better with TRBJ2-7, so the J call may be wrong. The germline V gene has CDR1 SGHVS and CDR2 FQNEAQ. The length of the CDR3 is 15 residues. The CDR3 sequence is CASSLIDLVAYEQYF. The CDR3 nucleotides are TGTGCCAGCAGCTTAATAGACCTGGTGGCCTACGAGCAGTACTTC.

The chain links TRBV29-1 to TRBJ1-2; D call uncertain. Germline V CDR1 and CDR2: SQVTM, ANQGSEA. Trimming left V 5 bases short and J 4 bases short, with 11 bases between. The CDR3 has 12 amino acids. As DNA, the CDR3 is TGCAGCGTTCAAAGACAAGGCTATGGCTACACCTTC. It yields the protein CSVQRQGYGYTF.

This clonotype appeared a few times. The rearrangement joins TRBV10-3 to TRBJ2-2; the D gene is possibly TRBD1 (5 bases). This CDR3 has 16 amino acids. Trimming removed 10 bases from V and 2 bases from J, with 20 bases in between. The germline V gene has CDR1 ENHRY and CDR2 SYGVKD. In nucleotides, the CDR3 is TGTGCCACCAGGCTTGTTATTGACAGAAACACCGGGGAGCTGTTTTTT. Amino acid sequence: CATRLVIDRNTGELFF.

This CDR3 is CSVTQSGRRGYEQYF. CDR3 sequence (DNA): TGCAGTGTCACTCAAAGCGGGCGTCGGGGCTACGAGCAGTACTTC. The V gene is TRBV20-1, the J gene TRBJ2-7, with D possibly matching TRBD2 (6 bases). In germline, CDR1 is DFQATT, CDR2 SNEGSKA (reference sequence). This CDR3 spans 15 amino acids. Trimming stripped 7 bases from V and 3 bases from J, with 22 bases between.

The chain has TRBV7-8 and TRBJ1-4; the D is unclear. Trimming took off 5 bases at V and 2 bases at J, with 15 bases between the two ends. CDR3 length equals 16 residues. CDR1 SGHVS and CDR2 FQNEAQ come from the germline V gene. DNA for the CDR3: TGTGCCAGCAGCCCACTAATGCAGGCGACTAATGAAAAACTGTTTTTT. Translating gives CASSPLMQATNEKLFF.

The V call is TRBV15, the J call TRBJ2-7; 10 bases are a match to TRBD2. The CDR3 has 15 residues. With V trimmed by 3 bases and J by 7 bases, 9 bases remained unmatched. Germline values: CDR1 LNHNV, CDR2 YYDKDF (reference sequence). CDR3 in DNA: TGTGCCACCAGCAGTTCCTCTAGCGGGAGTGGGGAGCAGTACTTC. Protein sequence: CATSSSSSGSGEQYF. The complete variable domain, with remaining parts taken from reference TRBV15 and TRBJ2-7, reads DAMVIQNPRYQVTQFGKPVTLSCSQTLNHNVMYWYQQKSSQAPKLLFHYYDKDFNNEADTPDNFQSRRPNTSFCFLDIRSPGLGDTAMYLCATSSSSSGSGEQYFGPGTRLTVT.

The chain recombines TRBV6-2 or TRBV6-3 with TRBJ1-6; perhaps TRBD1 as D (5 bases). The CDR3 runs to 15 residues. CDR1 is MNHEY, CDR2 SVGEGT, per germline. V dropped 7 bases and J dropped 4 bases, with 14 bases sitting between them. CDR3 region: CASTQGEVYNSPLHF. The CDR3, as DNA: TGTGCCAGCACTCAAGGGGAAGTATATAATTCACCCCTCCACTTT.

This chain links TRBV6-2 or TRBV6-3 with TRBJ2-1; 10 bases line up with TRBD2. Germline trimming cut 2 bases from V and 4 bases from J; bases unmatched to any gene: 11. The V gene's germline CDR1 is MNHEY and CDR2 SVGEGT. CDR3 length: 18 amino acids. CDR3 region: CASSYIFLAGDKYNEQFF. The CDR3 DNA reads as TGTGCCAGCAGTTACATCTTTCTAGCGGGGGATAAATACAATGAGCAGTTCTTC.

The chain is built from TRBV5-1 and TRBJ1-1, with D maybe TRBD1 (6 bases). The CDR3 has 18 residues. The germline gives CDR1 SGHRS, CDR2 YFSETQ. Deletions cut 1 base from V and 0 bases from J, with 19 bases between. The CDR3 protein is CASSLLFTGTNMNTEAFF. The DNA of the CDR3 is TGCGCCAGCAGCTTGTTATTCACAGGGACGAACATGAACACTGAAGCTTTCTTT.